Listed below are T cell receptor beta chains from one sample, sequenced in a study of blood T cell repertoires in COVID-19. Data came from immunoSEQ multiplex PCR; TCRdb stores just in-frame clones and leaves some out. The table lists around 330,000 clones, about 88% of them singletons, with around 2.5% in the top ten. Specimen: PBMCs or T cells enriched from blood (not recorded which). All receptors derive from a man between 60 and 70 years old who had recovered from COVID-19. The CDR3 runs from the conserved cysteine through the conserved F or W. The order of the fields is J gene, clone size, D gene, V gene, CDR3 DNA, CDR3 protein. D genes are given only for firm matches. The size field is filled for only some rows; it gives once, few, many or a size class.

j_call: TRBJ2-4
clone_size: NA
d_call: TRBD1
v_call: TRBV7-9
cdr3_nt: TGTGCCAGCAGCTTAGACAGGGGGATGTCAGACATTCAGTACTTC
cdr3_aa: CASSLDRGMSDIQYF

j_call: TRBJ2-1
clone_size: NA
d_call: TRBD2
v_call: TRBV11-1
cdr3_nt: TGTGCCAGCACCTCCGGGACTAGCGTCATAGCTGAGCAGTTCTTC
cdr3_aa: CASTSGTSVIAEQFF

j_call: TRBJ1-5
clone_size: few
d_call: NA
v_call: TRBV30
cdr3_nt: TGTGCCTGGAGTGGCGGTGAGTCCCACTATCAGCCCCAGCATTTT
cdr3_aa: CAWSGGESHYQPQHF

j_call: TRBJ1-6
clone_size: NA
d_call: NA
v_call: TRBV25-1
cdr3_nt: TGTGCCAGCAGTGGGGGGCGTAATTCACCCCTCCACTTT
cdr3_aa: CASSGGRNSPLHF

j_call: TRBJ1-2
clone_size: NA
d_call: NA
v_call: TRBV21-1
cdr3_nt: TGTGCCAGCAGCAAGGGCCAGGGGCGCGTACATGGCTACACCTTC
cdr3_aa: CASSKGQGRVHGYTF

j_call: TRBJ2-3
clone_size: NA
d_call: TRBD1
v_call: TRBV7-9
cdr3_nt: TGTGCCAGCAACCTGCCAAAGACAGGGTTAGATACGCAGTATTTT
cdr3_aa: CASNLPKTGLDTQYF

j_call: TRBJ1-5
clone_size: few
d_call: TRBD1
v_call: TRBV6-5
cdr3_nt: TGTGCCAGCACCTTGACAGGGTTCGGCAATCAGCCCCAGCATTTT
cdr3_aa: CASTLTGFGNQPQHF

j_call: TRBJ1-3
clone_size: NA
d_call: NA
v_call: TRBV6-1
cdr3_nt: TGTGCCAGCAGTGAAGCTTTAGCACAGGCTGGAAACACCATATATTTT
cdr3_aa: CASSEALAQAGNTIYF

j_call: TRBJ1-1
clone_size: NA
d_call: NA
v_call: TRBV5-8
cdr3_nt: TGTGCCAGCAGCTACAGGAACACTGAAGCTTTCTTT
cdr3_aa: CASSYRNTEAFF

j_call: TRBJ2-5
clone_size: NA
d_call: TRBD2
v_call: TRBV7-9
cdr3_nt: TGTGCCAGCAGCCCGGGACTAGCGAAAGAGACCCAGTACTTC
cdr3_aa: CASSPGLAKETQYF

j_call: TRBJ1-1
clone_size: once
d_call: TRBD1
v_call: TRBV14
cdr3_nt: TGTGCCAGCAGCCGCAAAGGGGGCAACATGGTAACTGAAGCTTTCTTT
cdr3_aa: CASSRKGGNMVTEAFF